Sequencing of this T cell receptor beta chain was carried out in a study of CD8+ T cells in alopecia areata. Study-level findings and limits: It was less clear whether patients shared TCRs than it was in mice, possibly because of HLA. Elevated clonality characterized lesional scalp relative to normal scalp, particularly in alopecia totalis/universalis. Scalp samples also contribute reads from the resident alphabeta T cells found in normal skin.

Treatment given: oral pan-JAK inhibitor, 5-10 mg twice daily. Samples from alopecia areata patients were lesional scalp punch biopsies and peripheral blood. Extracted RNA was reverse transcribed, and the resulting cDNA served as sequencing template. Sequencing was performed with immunoSEQ multiplex PCR; in TCRdb, only in-frame clones are kept and a portion is missing. This repertoire shows about 190,000 clones, 60% to 70% found once; its top ten account for 0.69%. As to this clone: Its antigen is undetermined.

Unmatched junction bases numbered 4, after V lost 6 bases and J lost 2 bases. The CDR3 sequence is 14 residues long. Germline-derived CDR1 and CDR2 are MDHEN and SYDVKM. The sequenced sample was CD4+ T cells sorted from blood, obtained at week 4, from a patient treated with tofacitinib. V is TRBV28 and J is TRBJ2-7; 10 positions match TRBD1. This TCR was sampled from a human donor with alopecia areata. For the CDR3, the DNA is TGTGCCAGCAGATCGACAGGGGGCGCCTACGAGCAGTACTTC. Its protein is CASRSTGGAYEQYF.